This T cell receptor (beta chain) is drawn from a study of OX40 agonist ivuxolimab in advanced cancers. Study-level background: Eligibility rules accepted prior anti-PD-1, anti-PD-L1 or anti-CTLA-4 therapy, and roughly 40% had some.

Trimming pared 0 bases from V and 5 bases from J, leaving 15 bases between. CDR1 is SGHRS and CDR2 is YFSETQ in the germline V gene. The CDR3 runs to 15 residues. The study's findings and limits: Both CD4+ and CD8+ T cell populations in blood had undergone clonal expansion by week 6 at 0.1 to 3.0 mg/kg. Antigen targets of the expanded peripheral T cells went undetermined. Expanded clones were, on average, more numerous among CD8+ T cells than CD4+.

A note on this clone: Its antigen remains unidentified.

Using immunoSEQ multiplex PCR, the repertoire was profiled, and TCRdb retains in-frame clones only, with some absent. The sample includes some 75,000 clones, 88% of them seen just once. The TCR comes from an adult with an advanced solid tumor such as melanoma, head and neck, liver or kidney cancer. The material sequenced was CD4+ or CD8+ T cells sorted from blood, taken in a trial of the OX40 agonist ivuxolimab. The V and J genes are TRBV5-1 and TRBJ2-7, with D possibly matching TRBD1 (6 bases). In DNA form, the CDR3 reads TGCGCCAGCAGCTTGGGCTTCACAGGGTTTCACGAGCAGTACTTC. Its protein product is CASSLGFTGFHEQYF.